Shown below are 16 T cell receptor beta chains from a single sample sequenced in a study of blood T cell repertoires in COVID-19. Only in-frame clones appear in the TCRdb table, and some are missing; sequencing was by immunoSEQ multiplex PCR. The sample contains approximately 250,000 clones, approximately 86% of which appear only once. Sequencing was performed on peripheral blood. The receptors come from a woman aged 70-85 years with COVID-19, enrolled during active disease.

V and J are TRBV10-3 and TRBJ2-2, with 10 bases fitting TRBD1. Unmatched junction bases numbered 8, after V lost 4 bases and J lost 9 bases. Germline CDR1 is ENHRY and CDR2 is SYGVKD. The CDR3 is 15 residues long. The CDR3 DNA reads TGTGCCATCAGTGGAAAGGACAGGGGGACCTGGGAGCTGTTTTTT. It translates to CAISGKDRGTWELFF.

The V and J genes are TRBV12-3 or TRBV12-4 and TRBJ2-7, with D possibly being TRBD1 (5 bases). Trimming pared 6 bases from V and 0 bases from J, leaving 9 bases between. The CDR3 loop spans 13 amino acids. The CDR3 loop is CASSSGSSYEQYF. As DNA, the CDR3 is TGTGCCAGCAGCTCAGGGTCCTCCTACGAGCAGTACTTC.

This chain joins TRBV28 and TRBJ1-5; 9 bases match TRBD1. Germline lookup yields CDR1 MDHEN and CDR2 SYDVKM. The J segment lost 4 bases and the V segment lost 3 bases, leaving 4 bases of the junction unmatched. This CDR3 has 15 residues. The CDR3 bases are TGTGCCAGCAGTTTCTTGGACAGGGGTAATCAGCCCCAGCATTTT. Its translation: CASSFLDRGNQPQHF.

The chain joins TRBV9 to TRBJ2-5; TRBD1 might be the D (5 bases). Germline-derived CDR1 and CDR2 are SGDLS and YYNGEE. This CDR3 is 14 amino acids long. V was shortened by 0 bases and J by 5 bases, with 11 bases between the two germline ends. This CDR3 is CASSVEGLRETQYF. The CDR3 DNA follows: TGTGCCAGCAGCGTAGAGGGGTTGCGGGAGACCCAGTACTTC.

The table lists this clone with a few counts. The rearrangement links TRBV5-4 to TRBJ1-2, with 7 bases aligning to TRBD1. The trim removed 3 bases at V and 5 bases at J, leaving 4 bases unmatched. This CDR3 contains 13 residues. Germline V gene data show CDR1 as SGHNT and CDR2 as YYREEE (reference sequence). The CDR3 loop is CASSSPGGYGYTF. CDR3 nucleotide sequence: TGTGCCAGCAGCTCCCCAGGGGGATATGGCTACACCTTC.

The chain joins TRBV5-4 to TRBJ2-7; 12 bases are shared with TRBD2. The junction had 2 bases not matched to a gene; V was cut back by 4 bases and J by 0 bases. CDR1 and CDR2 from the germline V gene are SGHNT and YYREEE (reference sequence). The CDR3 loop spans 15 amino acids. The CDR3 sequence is CASSLAGGSSYEQYF. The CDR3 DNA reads TGTGCCAGCAGCCTAGCGGGGGGGAGCTCCTACGAGCAGTACTTC.

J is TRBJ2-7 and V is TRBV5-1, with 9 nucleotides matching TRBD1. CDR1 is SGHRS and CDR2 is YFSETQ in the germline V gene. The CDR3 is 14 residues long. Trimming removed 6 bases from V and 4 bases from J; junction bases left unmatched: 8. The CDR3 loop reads CASTFSTGGYEQYF. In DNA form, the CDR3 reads TGCGCCAGCACCTTTTCGACAGGGGGGTACGAGCAGTACTTC.

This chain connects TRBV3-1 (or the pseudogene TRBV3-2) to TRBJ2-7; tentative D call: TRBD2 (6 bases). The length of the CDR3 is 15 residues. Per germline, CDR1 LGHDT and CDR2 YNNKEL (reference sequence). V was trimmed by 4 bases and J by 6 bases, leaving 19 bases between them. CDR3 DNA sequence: TGTGCCAGCAGCCCATCCCTGGGCCAGGGAGGCGAGCAGTACTTC. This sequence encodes CASSPSLGQGGEQYF.

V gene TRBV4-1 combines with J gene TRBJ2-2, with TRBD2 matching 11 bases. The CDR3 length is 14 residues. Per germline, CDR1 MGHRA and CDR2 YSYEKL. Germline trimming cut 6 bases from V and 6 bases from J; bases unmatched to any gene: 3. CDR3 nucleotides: TGCGCCAGCAGTAGCGGGGGGGCCCCCGGGGAGCTGTTTTTT. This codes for CASSSGGAPGELFF.

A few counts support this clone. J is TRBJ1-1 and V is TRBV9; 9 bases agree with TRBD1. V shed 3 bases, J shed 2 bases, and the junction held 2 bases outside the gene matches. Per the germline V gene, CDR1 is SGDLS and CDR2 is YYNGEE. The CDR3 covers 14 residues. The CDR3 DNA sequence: TGTGCCAGCAGCGCGGGACAGGGTAACACTGAAGCTTTCTTT. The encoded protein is CASSAGQGNTEAFF.

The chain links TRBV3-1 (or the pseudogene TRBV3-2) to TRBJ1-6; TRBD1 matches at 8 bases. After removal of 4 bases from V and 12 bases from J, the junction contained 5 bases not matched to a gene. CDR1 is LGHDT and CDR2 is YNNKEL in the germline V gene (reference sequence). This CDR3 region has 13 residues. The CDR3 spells CASSLGQGRPLHF. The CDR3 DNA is TGTGCCAGCAGCCTCGGACAGGGAAGACCCCTCCACTTT.

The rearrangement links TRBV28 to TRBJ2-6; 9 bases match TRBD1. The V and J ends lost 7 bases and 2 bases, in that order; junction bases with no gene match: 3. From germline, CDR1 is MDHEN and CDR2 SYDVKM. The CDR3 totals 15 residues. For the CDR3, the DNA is TGTGCCAGCACCACAGGGGGCGCTGGGGCCAACGTCCTGACTTTC. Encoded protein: CASTTGGAGANVLTF.

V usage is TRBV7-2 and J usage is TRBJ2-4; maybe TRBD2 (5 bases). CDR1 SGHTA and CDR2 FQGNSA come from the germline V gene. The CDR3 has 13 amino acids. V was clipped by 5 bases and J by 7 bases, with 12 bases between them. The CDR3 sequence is CASSPGRTNIQYF. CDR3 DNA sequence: TGTGCCAGCAGCCCCGGCCGGACTAACATTCAGTACTTC.

CDR3 sequence: CASSLGGGLGGSTEAFF. The CDR3 DNA reads TGTGCCAGCAGTTTAGGGGGGGGCCTCGGTGGTAGCACTGAAGCTTTCTTT. The rearrangement links TRBV27 to TRBJ1-1; a possible D gene is TRBD1 (6 bases). Germline CDR1 reads MNHEY; CDR2 reads SMNVEV (reference sequence). Trimming removed 2 bases from V and 4 bases from J, with 20 bases in between. This CDR3 region has 17 residues.

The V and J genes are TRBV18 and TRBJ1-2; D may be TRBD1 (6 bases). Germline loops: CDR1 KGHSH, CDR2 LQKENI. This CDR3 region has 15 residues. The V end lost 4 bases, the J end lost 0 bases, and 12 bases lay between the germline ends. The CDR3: CASSLAGVANYGYTF. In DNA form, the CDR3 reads TGTGCCAGCTCACTTGCAGGGGTGGCTAACTATGGCTACACCTTC.

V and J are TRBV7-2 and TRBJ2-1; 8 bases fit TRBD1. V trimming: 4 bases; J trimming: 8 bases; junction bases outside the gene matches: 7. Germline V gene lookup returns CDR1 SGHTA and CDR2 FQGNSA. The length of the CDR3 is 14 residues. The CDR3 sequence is CASSSPTGVDEQFF. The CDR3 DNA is TGTGCCAGCAGCTCCCCGACAGGGGTCGATGAGCAGTTCTTC.